These T cell receptor beta chains were read from a single sample in a study of CD8 T cells in ankylosing spondylitis. TCRdb re-called the 5' RACE reads with MiXCR, one entry per CDR3 protein. Of roughly 250,000 distinct CDR3 sequences listed, around 7.8% are singletons. Material for sequencing was blood, either unsorted or a sorted T cell fraction (not recorded which). The receptors derive from a male donor with ankylosing spondylitis or in good health (not recorded which). CDR3s include the opening cysteine and the closing phenylalanine or tryptophan. The D gene is left open where the match is weak. The size field is filled for only some rows; it gives once, few, many or a size class.

D gene: -
J gene: TRBJ1-2
clone size: many
V gene: TRBV27
CDR3 protein: CASSPRSSNYGYTF
CDR3 DNA: TGTGCCAGCAGTCCGCGAAGCTCTAACTATGGCTACACCTTC

D gene: -
J gene: TRBJ1-2
clone size: many
V gene: TRBV7-9
CDR3 protein: CASSLAGNYGYTF
CDR3 DNA: TGTGCCAGCAGCTTAGCAGGGAACTATGGCTACACCTTC

D gene: -
J gene: TRBJ2-3
clone size: many
V gene: TRBV4-3
CDR3 protein: CASSQEQGGFRTQYF
CDR3 DNA: TGCGCCAGCAGCCAAGAACAGGGAGGGTTCCGTACGCAGTATTTT

D gene: TRBD1
J gene: TRBJ2-3
clone size: few
V gene: TRBV5-1
CDR3 protein: CASSLAGTGDTDTQYF
CDR3 DNA: TGCGCCAGCAGCTTGGCCGGGACAGGGGACACAGATACGCAGTATTTT

D gene: TRBD2
J gene: TRBJ2-3
clone size: -
V gene: TRBV5-5
CDR3 protein: CASSLSTSGRIDTQYF
CDR3 DNA: TGTGCCAGCAGCTTGTCGACTAGCGGGAGGATAGATACGCAGTATTTT

D gene: -
J gene: TRBJ1-5
clone size: few
V gene: TRBV30
CDR3 protein: CAWSVPQVRGPQHF
CDR3 DNA: TGTGCCTGGAGTGTACCCCAGGTTCGGGGGCCCCAGCATTTT

D gene: -
J gene: TRBJ1-1
clone size: few
V gene: TRBV18
CDR3 protein: CASSHQDNTEAFF
CDR3 DNA: TGTGCCAGCTCACATCAGGATAACACTGAAGCTTTCTTT

D gene: -
J gene: TRBJ1-1
clone size: few
V gene: TRBV20-1
CDR3 protein: CSAHAVGTEAFF
CDR3 DNA: TGCAGTGCTCATGCCGTGGGGACTGAAGCTTTCTTT

D gene: TRBD2
J gene: TRBJ2-7
clone size: many
V gene: TRBV9
CDR3 protein: CASSPSLGLAGGEQYF
CDR3 DNA: TGTGCCAGCAGCCCCTCCCTGGGGCTAGCGGGGGGAGAGCAGTACTTC

D gene: TRBD1
J gene: TRBJ1-4
clone size: few
V gene: TRBV7-9
CDR3 protein: CASSFPTGELFF
CDR3 DNA: TGTGCCAGCAGCTTCCCGACAGGGGAACTGTTTTTT

D gene: -
J gene: TRBJ2-5
clone size: many
V gene: TRBV29-1
CDR3 protein: CSVEVVTSPETQYF
CDR3 DNA: TGCAGCGTTGAAGTCGTGACTAGTCCAGAGACCCAGTACTTC

D gene: TRBD1
J gene: TRBJ1-1
clone size: many
V gene: TRBV5-1
CDR3 protein: CASSSDGQANTEAFF
CDR3 DNA: TGCGCCAGCAGCTCCGACGGACAGGCGAACACTGAAGCTTTCTTT

D gene: TRBD1
J gene: TRBJ2-7
clone size: -
V gene: TRBV12-3/TRBV12-4
CDR3 protein: CASTSGQRGEQYF
CDR3 DNA: TGTGCCAGCACCTCGGGACAGAGGGGAGAGCAGTACTTC

D gene: -
J gene: TRBJ1-4
clone size: -
V gene: TRBV5-1
CDR3 protein: CASSPTEGGEKLFF
CDR3 DNA: TGCGCCAGCAGCCCGACGGAGGGGGGTGAAAAACTGTTTTTT

D gene: TRBD1
J gene: TRBJ1-6
clone size: few
V gene: TRBV7-9
CDR3 protein: CASTDPQGVNSPLHF
CDR3 DNA: TGTGCCAGCACCGACCCTCAGGGGGTTAATTCACCCCTCCACTTT

D gene: TRBD1
J gene: TRBJ2-6
clone size: many
V gene: TRBV5-1
CDR3 protein: CASSPGQGKAGANVLTF
CDR3 DNA: TGCGCCAGCAGCCCGGGACAGGGGAAGGCTGGGGCCAACGTCCTGACTTTC

D gene: TRBD2
J gene: TRBJ2-5
clone size: -
V gene: TRBV3-1
CDR3 protein: CACSPRTGTSGGFGETQYF
CDR3 DNA: TGTGCCTGCAGTCCACGAACCGGGACTAGCGGGGGTTTCGGTGAGACCCAGTACTTC

D gene: -
J gene: TRBJ2-7
clone size: many
V gene: TRBV7-2
CDR3 protein: CASSFTTHYEQYF
CDR3 DNA: TGTGCCAGCAGCTTTACCACCCACTACGAGCAGTACTTC

D gene: -
J gene: TRBJ2-7
clone size: -
V gene: TRBV12-3/TRBV12-4
CDR3 protein: CASSFGKSYEQYF
CDR3 DNA: TGTGCCAGCAGTTTCGGAAAGTCCTACGAGCAGTACTTC

D gene: TRBD1
J gene: TRBJ1-1
clone size: many
V gene: TRBV20-1
CDR3 protein: CSALGQGGGTEAFF
CDR3 DNA: TGCAGTGCCCTGGGCCAGGGGGGAGGCACTGAAGCTTTCTTT

D gene: -
J gene: TRBJ1-5
clone size: many
V gene: TRBV15
CDR3 protein: CATSRDGTLQPQHF
CDR3 DNA: TGTGCCACCAGCAGAGATGGGACCCTGCAGCCCCAGCATTTT

D gene: -
J gene: TRBJ2-3
clone size: many
V gene: TRBV5-6
CDR3 protein: CASSYTLLLGTDTQYF
CDR3 DNA: TGTGCCAGCAGCTACACCCTCCTACTAGGCACAGATACGCAGTATTTT

D gene: -
J gene: TRBJ2-2
clone size: many
V gene: TRBV5-1
CDR3 protein: CASSGRTADTGELFF
CDR3 DNA: TGCGCCAGCAGCGGGAGGACAGCCGACACCGGGGAGCTGTTTTTT

D gene: TRBD1
J gene: TRBJ2-2
clone size: many
V gene: TRBV2
CDR3 protein: CASLDRVKTGELFF
CDR3 DNA: TGTGCCAGCCTGGACAGGGTCAAGACCGGGGAGCTGTTTTTT

D gene: -
J gene: TRBJ1-3
clone size: -
V gene: TRBV7-2
CDR3 protein: CASSLVPGRNTIYF
CDR3 DNA: TGTGCCAGCAGCTTAGTCCCAGGGCGAAACACCATATATTTT

D gene: -
J gene: TRBJ2-7
clone size: -
V gene: TRBV18
CDR3 protein: CASSPPVPPGVYF
CDR3 DNA: TGTGCCAGCTCACCACCGGTCCCGCCCGGCGTGTACTTC

D gene: TRBD1
J gene: TRBJ1-5
clone size: many
V gene: TRBV27
CDR3 protein: CASSGDSYSNQPQHF
CDR3 DNA: TGTGCCAGCAGTGGGGACAGCTATAGCAATCAGCCCCAGCATTTT

D gene: -
J gene: TRBJ2-2
clone size: many
V gene: TRBV10-2
CDR3 protein: CASSQESAGELFF
CDR3 DNA: TGCGCCAGCTCGCAGGAGTCGGCCGGGGAGCTGTTTTTT

D gene: -
J gene: TRBJ2-7
clone size: -
V gene: TRBV18
CDR3 protein: CASSPPGRQQYF
CDR3 DNA: TGTGCCAGCTCACCACCAGGGAGGCAGCAGTACTTC

D gene: -
J gene: TRBJ2-7
clone size: many
V gene: TRBV10-3
CDR3 protein: CAISGGAGYEQYF
CDR3 DNA: TGTGCCATCAGTGGGGGGGCTGGCTACGAGCAGTACTTC

D gene: -
J gene: TRBJ1-4
clone size: many
V gene: TRBV4-3
CDR3 protein: CASSQERVSGTTNEKLFF
CDR3 DNA: TGCGCCAGCAGCCAAGAGCGGGTATCGGGTACAACTAATGAAAAACTGTTTTTT

D gene: -
J gene: TRBJ1-1
clone size: few
V gene: TRBV7-8
CDR3 protein: CASSLATGMNTEAFF
CDR3 DNA: TGTGCCAGCAGCTTAGCCACAGGCATGAACACTGAAGCTTTCTTT

D gene: -
J gene: TRBJ2-7
clone size: many
V gene: TRBV20-1
CDR3 protein: CSASAENEQYF
CDR3 DNA: TGCAGTGCTAGTGCTGAAAACGAGCAGTACTTC

D gene: -
J gene: TRBJ2-3
clone size: many
V gene: TRBV4-3
CDR3 protein: CASSQDLGDTQYF
CDR3 DNA: TGCGCCAGCAGCCAAGATCTAGGGGATACGCAGTATTTT

D gene: TRBD1
J gene: TRBJ1-4
clone size: many
V gene: TRBV29-1
CDR3 protein: CSVTGTGGLRTNEKLFF
CDR3 DNA: TGCAGCGTGACCGGGACAGGGGGTTTAAGGACTAATGAAAAACTGTTTTTT

D gene: -
J gene: TRBJ1-1
clone size: many
V gene: TRBV2
CDR3 protein: CASSGAGKQDRGTEAFF
CDR3 DNA: TGTGCCAGCAGTGGAGCGGGGAAGCAGGACCGGGGGACTGAAGCTTTCTTT

D gene: TRBD2
J gene: TRBJ2-1
clone size: -
V gene: TRBV11-2
CDR3 protein: CASSPRGGTSYNEQFF
CDR3 DNA: TGTGCCAGCAGCCCCCGCGGGGGAACCTCCTACAATGAGCAGTTCTTC

D gene: -
J gene: TRBJ1-2
clone size: many
V gene: TRBV6-1
CDR3 protein: CASSGQFYGYTF
CDR3 DNA: TGTGCCAGCAGTGGACAGTTCTATGGCTACACCTTC

D gene: -
J gene: TRBJ1-5
clone size: -
V gene: TRBV18
CDR3 protein: CASSGELWRNQPQHF
CDR3 DNA: TGTGCCAGCTCAGGGGAATTGTGGCGAAATCAGCCCCAGCATTTT

D gene: TRBD2
J gene: TRBJ2-1
clone size: many
V gene: TRBV29-1
CDR3 protein: CSVASSGGSYNEQFF
CDR3 DNA: TGCAGCGTTGCTTCTAGCGGGGGGTCCTACAATGAGCAGTTCTTC

D gene: -
J gene: TRBJ1-5
clone size: many
V gene: TRBV19
CDR3 protein: CASSIRSGPHNQPQHF
CDR3 DNA: TGTGCCAGTAGTATCCGATCCGGGCCCCACAATCAGCCCCAGCATTTT

D gene: -
J gene: TRBJ2-7
clone size: many
V gene: TRBV7-2
CDR3 protein: CASSFGAALSYEQYF
CDR3 DNA: TGTGCCAGCAGCTTTGGGGCGGCCCTCTCCTACGAGCAGTACTTC

D gene: TRBD1
J gene: TRBJ1-5
clone size: many
V gene: TRBV20-1
CDR3 protein: CSARRGQGDQPQHF
CDR3 DNA: TGCAGTGCTAGAAGAGGACAGGGGGATCAGCCCCAGCATTTT

D gene: -
J gene: TRBJ2-3
clone size: few
V gene: TRBV3-1
CDR3 protein: CASSQAGADDTQYF
CDR3 DNA: TGTGCCAGCAGCCAAGCCGGGGCGGACGATACGCAGTATTTT